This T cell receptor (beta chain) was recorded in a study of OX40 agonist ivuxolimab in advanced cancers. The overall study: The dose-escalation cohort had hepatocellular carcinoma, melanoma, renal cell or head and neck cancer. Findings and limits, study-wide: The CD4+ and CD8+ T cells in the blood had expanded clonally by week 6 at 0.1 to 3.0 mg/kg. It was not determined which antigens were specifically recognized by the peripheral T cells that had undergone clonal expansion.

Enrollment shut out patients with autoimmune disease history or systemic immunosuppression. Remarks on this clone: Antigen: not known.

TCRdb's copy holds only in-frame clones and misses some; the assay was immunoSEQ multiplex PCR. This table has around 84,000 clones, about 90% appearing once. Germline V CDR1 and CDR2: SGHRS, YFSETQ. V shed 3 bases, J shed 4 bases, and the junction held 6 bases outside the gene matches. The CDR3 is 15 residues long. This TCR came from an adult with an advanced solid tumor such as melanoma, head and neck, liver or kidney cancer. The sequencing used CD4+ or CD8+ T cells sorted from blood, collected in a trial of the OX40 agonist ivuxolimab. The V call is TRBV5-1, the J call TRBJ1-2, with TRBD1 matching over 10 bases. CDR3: CASSSTGGGGYGYTF. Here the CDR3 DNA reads TGCGCCAGCAGCTCGACAGGGGGCGGAGGCTATGGCTACACCTTC.